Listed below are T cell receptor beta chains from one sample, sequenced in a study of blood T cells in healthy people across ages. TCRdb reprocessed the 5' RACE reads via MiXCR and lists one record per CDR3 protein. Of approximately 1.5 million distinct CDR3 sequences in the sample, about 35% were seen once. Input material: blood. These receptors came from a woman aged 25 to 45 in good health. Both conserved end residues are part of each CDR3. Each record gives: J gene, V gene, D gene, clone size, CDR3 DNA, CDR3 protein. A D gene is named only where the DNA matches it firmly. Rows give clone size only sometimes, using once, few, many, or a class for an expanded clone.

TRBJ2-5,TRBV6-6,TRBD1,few,TGTGCCAGCACCGTACAGGGGTCTTTAGAGACCCAGTACTTC,CASTVQGSLETQYF
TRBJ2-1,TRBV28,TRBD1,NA,TGTGCCAGCAGATTAACCCGGGACAGTGCCTACAATGAGCAGTTCTTC,CASRLTRDSAYNEQFF
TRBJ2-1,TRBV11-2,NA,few,TGTGCCAGCAGCTTTCAGGGCGATGAGCAGTTCTTC,CASSFQGDEQFF
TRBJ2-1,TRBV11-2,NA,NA,TGTGCCAACAGCAGTAGGAATGAGCAGTTCTTC,CANSSRNEQFF
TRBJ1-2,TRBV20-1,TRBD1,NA,TGCAGTGCTAGAGGCTCACAGGGGGAGTATGGCTACACCTTC,CSARGSQGEYGYTF
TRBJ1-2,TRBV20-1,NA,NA,TGCAGTGCTAGAGTTCCGAGCTCTTACTATGGCTACACCTTC,CSARVPSSYYGYTF
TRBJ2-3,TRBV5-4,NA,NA,TGTGCCAGCAACTTGGATGGGATCACAGATACGCAGTATTTT,CASNLDGITDTQYF
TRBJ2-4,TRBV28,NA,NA,TGTGCCAGCAGTCTGGGGTTGGAAGCCAAAAACATTCAGTACTTC,CASSLGLEAKNIQYF
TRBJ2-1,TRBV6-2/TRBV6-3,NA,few,TGTGCCCTAGGGTCTGGGAAACAGTTCTTC,CALGSGKQFF
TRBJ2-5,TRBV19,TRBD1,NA,TGTGCCAGTGGGGAACCGGGACAGCGTCCAGAGACCCAGTACTTC,CASGEPGQRPETQYF
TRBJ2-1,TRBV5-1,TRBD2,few,TGTGCCAGCAGCTTAGCTAGCGGGGGGGTGTACAATGAGCAGTTCTTC,CASSLASGGVYNEQFF
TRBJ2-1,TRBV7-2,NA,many,TGTGCCAGCAGCTTAGCGCGTCACTCTGGTGAGCAGTTCTTC,CASSLARHSGEQFF
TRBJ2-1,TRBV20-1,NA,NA,TGCAGTGTAGGCCAGCACTGGGGGAATGAGCAGTTCTTC,CSVGQHWGNEQFF
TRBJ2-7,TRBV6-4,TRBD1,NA,TGTGCCGGTAGACTCACAGGGGGGTCCTACGAGCAGTACTTC,CAGRLTGGSYEQYF
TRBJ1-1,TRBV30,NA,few,TGTGCCTGGGACCGGGGCCGGGGGAACACTGAAGCTTTCTTT,CAWDRGRGNTEAFF
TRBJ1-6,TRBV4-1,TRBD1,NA,TGCGCCAGCAGCCATCCCGGGACAGGGGCCAATTCACCCCTCCACTTT,CASSHPGTGANSPLHF
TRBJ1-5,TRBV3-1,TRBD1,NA,TGTGCCAGCAGCCCATATACAGGGGGCGATCAGCCCCAGCATTTT,CASSPYTGGDQPQHF
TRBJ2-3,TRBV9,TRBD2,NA,TGTGCCAGCAGCGTAACCCCCGGGAGGAGGACAGATACGCAGTATTTT,CASSVTPGRRTDTQYF
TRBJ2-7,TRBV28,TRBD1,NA,TGTGCCAGCAGTTCAACGGGACAGCCCTACGAGCAGTACTTC,CASSSTGQPYEQYF
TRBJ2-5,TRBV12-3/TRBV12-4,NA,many,TGTGCCAGCAGTACACCGGGACGGGGGAAAGAGACCCAGTACTTC,CASSTPGRGKETQYF
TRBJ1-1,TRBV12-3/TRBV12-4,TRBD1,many,TGTGCCAGCAGTCCGACAGGGGAGAACACTGAAGCTTTCTTT,CASSPTGENTEAFF
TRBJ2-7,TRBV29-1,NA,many,TGCAGCGGGCTTTCGAGTTGGGAGCAGTACTTC,CSGLSSWEQYF
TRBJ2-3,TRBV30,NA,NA,TGTGCCTGCCGGGGCAGGGATGGCACAGATACGCAGTATTTT,CACRGRDGTDTQYF
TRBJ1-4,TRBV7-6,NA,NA,TGTGCCAGCACCGCTGGTTGGGGGTCGACAGTGGGTAATGAAAAACTGTTTTTT,CASTAGWGSTVGNEKLFF
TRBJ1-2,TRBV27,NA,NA,TGTGCCAGCAGACACAGCCCTAACTATGGCTACACCTTC,CASRHSPNYGYTF
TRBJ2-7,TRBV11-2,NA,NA,TGTGCCAGCAGCTTAGATATGGTTCTCCACTACGAGCAGTACTTC,CASSLDMVLHYEQYF
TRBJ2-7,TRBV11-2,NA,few,TGTGCCAGCAGCTTTGGCAGGGCCGCTGCGCTAAACTCCTACGAGCAGTACTTC,CASSFGRAAALNSYEQYF
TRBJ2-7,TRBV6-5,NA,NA,TGTGCCAGCACCAAGGGTTCACGGTTCTACGAGCAGTACTTC,CASTKGSRFYEQYF
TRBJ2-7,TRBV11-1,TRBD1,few,TGTGCCAGCAGCTTAGTTTCCTCCGGGACAGGGACCTACGAGCAGTACTTC,CASSLVSSGTGTYEQYF
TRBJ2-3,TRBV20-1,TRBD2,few,TGCAGTGCGATAGCGGGAGGGGTCACAGATACGCAGTATTTT,CSAIAGGVTDTQYF
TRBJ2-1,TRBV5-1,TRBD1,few,TGCGCCAGCAGCTTGAAGGGGGCGGGTACCACCTACAATGAGCAGTTCTTC,CASSLKGAGTTYNEQFF
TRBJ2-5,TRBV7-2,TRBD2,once,TGTGCCAGCCAAGCTTGTGGGAGGGAGACCCGGTACTTC,CASQACGRETRYF
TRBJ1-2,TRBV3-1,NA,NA,TGTGCCAGCAGCCAAGCTGGAGAATCCTATGGCTACACCTTC,CASSQAGESYGYTF
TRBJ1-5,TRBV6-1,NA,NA,TGTGCCAGCAGTGAATTGGGACGTGGTAGCAATCAGCCCCAGCATTTT,CASSELGRGSNQPQHF
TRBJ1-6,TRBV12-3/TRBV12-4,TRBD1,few,TGTGCCAGCAGGGGACAGCTCAATAATTCACCCCTCCACTTT,CASRGQLNNSPLHF
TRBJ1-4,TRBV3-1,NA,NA,TGTGCCAGCAGCCAGGCGCGGTTTGCAGCTAATGAAAAACTGTTTTTT,CASSQARFAANEKLFF
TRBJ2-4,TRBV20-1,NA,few,TGCAGTGCCTTACGTGGGGTAGCGGCCAAAAACATTCAGTACTTC,CSALRGVAAKNIQYF
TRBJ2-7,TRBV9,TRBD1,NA,TGTGCCAGCAGCGCTCAGGGACAGGGTTACGAGCAGTACTTC,CASSAQGQGYEQYF
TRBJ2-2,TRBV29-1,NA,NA,TGCAGCGTCCAAGTACATCTAGGGACCGGGGAGCTGTTTTTT,CSVQVHLGTGELFF
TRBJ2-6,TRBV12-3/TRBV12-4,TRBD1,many,TGTGCCAGCAGTTTAGGGGGACAGGCAGCTGGGGCCAACGTCCTGACTTTC,CASSLGGQAAGANVLTF
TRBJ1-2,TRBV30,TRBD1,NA,TGTGCCTGGGGGACAGGGTTTAGTGGCTACACCTTC,CAWGTGFSGYTF
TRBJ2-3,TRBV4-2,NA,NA,TGTGCCGGCAGCCCCGGGGGAGACTCGCAGTATTTT,CAGSPGGDSQYF
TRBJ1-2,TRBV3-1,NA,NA,TGTGCCAGCAGCCTGGAAGGGGTAGCGGCCTATGGCTACACCTTC,CASSLEGVAAYGYTF
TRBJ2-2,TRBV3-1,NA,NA,TGTGCCAGCAGCCAAAGAGGGTACACCGGGGAGCTGTTTTTT,CASSQRGYTGELFF
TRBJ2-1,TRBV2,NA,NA,TGTGCCAGCAGTGGCTCGTACTCAGACTCCTACAATGAGCAGTTCTTC,CASSGSYSDSYNEQFF
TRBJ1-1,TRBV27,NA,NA,TGTGCCAGCAGCCAAAAGATTGGGATAGGGGCCGCTTTCTTT,CASSQKIGIGAAFF
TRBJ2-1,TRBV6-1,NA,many,TGTGCCAGCAGTGGAGATCCTAGTATCTCCTACAATGAGCAGTTCTTC,CASSGDPSISYNEQFF
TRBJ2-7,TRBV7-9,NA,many,TGTGCCAGCAGCTCCTACCGGGGAACCTACGAGCAGTACTTC,CASSSYRGTYEQYF
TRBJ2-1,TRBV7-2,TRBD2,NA,TGTGCCAGCAGCTTAGCGAGCGGGGGGGCGATCTCCTACAATGAGCAGTTCTTC,CASSLASGGAISYNEQFF
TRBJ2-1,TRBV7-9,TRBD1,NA,TGTGCCAGCAGCTTAGGTGTCGGGACAGACTACAATGAGCAGTTCTTC,CASSLGVGTDYNEQFF
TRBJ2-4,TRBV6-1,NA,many,TGTGCCAGCAGTGAAGCTGTAGCCAAAAACATTCAGTACTTC,CASSEAVAKNIQYF
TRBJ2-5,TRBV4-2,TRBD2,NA,TGTGCCAGCAGAAGGCTAGCGGGAAGAGAGACCCAGTACTTC,CASRRLAGRETQYF
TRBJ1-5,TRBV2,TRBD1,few,TGTGCCCGCACTTTCCCGGGACAGGGTAGCTTCGATCAGCCCCAGCATTTT,CARTFPGQGSFDQPQHF